This TCR beta chain was sequenced for a study of T cells in Graves' hyperthyroidism and ophthalmopathy. Study details: Pretreatment peripheral blood was obtained at initial diagnosis.

With respect to this clonotype: Its antigen remains unidentified.

RNA transcripts provided the source from which TCR beta CDR3 regions were amplified. TCR CDR3 regions were first amplified by RT-PCR with HTBI primers. From the multiplex PCR reads, TCRdb called clonotypes with MiXCR, one entry per CDR3 protein. The sample holds around 300,000 distinct CDR3 sequences, roughly 15% seen once. In patients aged 18 to 65, hyperthyroidism was newly diagnosed, with duration under 2 months. PBMCs were sourced from approximately 9 ml fresh peripheral blood. Study-wide results and limits: Blood samples included most of the expanded thyroid clonotypes exceeding 0.001.

The sample was blood. The receptor comes from a woman in her forties or fifties with Graves' hyperthyroidism that later progressed to Graves' ophthalmopathy.

The CDR3 DNA follows: TGTGCCAGCAGCGGGGCGGGAGGAAACGAGCAGTACTTC. Residues: CASSGAGGNEQYF. The chain links TRBV3-1 to TRBJ2-7; 8 nucleotides agree with TRBD2. The V segment lost 5 bases and the J segment 5 bases; nucleotides outside the gene matches: 5. Germline loops: CDR1 LGHDT, CDR2 YNNKEL (reference sequence). The CDR3 loop spans 13 amino acids.